These T cell receptor beta chains were read from a single sample in a study of radiotherapy plus CTLA-4 blockade in lung cancer. TCRdb's table, derived via immunoSEQ multiplex PCR, lists solely in-frame clones and lacks some. This table has 71,000 or so clones, around nine tenths appearing once. Sample: peripheral blood, taken from a patient treated with radiotherapy plus ipilimumab. The receptor set was obtained from a human donor with non-small cell lung cancer who had stable disease on radiotherapy plus ipilimumab. Both conserved end residues are part of each CDR3. A D gene is named only where the DNA matches it firmly. Some rows mark clone size as missing; the rest say once, few, many or name a class of expanded clone.

clone_size	v_call	j_call	d_call	cdr3_aa	cdr3_nt
-	TRBV20-1	TRBJ2-5	-	CSAETSKTQYF	TGCAGTGCGGAGACTAGTAAGACCCAGTACTTC
-	TRBV9	TRBJ2-7	TRBD2	CASSVSASGSYEQYF	TGTGCCAGCAGCGTCTCGGCTAGCGGGAGCTACGAGCAGTACTTC
-	TRBV7-9	TRBJ1-1	-	CASEAGRRTEAFF	TGTGCCAGCGAAGCCGGGCGACGGACTGAAGCTTTCTTT
-	TRBV4-1	TRBJ2-7	TRBD2	CASSQDPAGVREQYF	TGCGCCAGCAGCCAAGATCCAGCGGGAGTACGCGAGCAGTACTTC
-	TRBV6-5	TRBJ2-7	TRBD2	CASSSPGRGAYEQYF	TGTGCCAGCAGTTCCCCTGGGAGGGGAGCCTACGAGCAGTACTTC
-	TRBV15	TRBJ1-2	-	CATSRDVREVDYGYTF	TGTGCCACCAGCAGAGATGTGAGGGAGGTGGACTATGGCTACACCTTC
-	TRBV6-5	TRBJ2-7	-	CASSPPGSFSYEQYF	TGTGCCAGCAGTCCCCCGGGAAGCTTTTCCTACGAGCAGTACTTC
few	TRBV7-9	TRBJ1-2	-	CASSLSGDGFYGYTF	TGTGCCAGCAGCTTAAGTGGGGACGGATTCTATGGCTACACCTTC
-	TRBV7-9	TRBJ2-5	-	CASSLVQGETQYF	TGTGCCAGCAGCTTAGTACAGGGAGAGACCCAGTACTTC
-	TRBV7-9	TRBJ2-7	-	CASSRDGRPYEQYF	TGTGCCAGCAGCAGAGACGGCAGACCCTACGAGCAGTACTTC
-	TRBV6-5	TRBJ1-1	TRBD1	CASSYTGEAFF	TGTGCCAGCAGTTACACAGGGGAGGCTTTCTTT
-	TRBV6-5	TRBJ2-1	-	CASSYSQKRPGLEQFF	TGTGCCAGCAGTTACTCGCAAAAGAGGCCGGGACTCGAGCAGTTCTTC
once	TRBV28	TRBJ1-1	-	CASSPPELGNTEAFF	TGTGCCAGCAGTCCCCCGGAGCTGGGGAACACTGAAGCTTTCTTT
-	TRBV27	TRBJ2-2	TRBD1	CASSHRDRDTGELFF	TGTGCCAGCAGTCACCGGGACAGGGATACCGGGGAGCTGTTTTTT
-	TRBV5-4	TRBJ2-5	-	CASSLRGGAEETQYF	TGTGCCAGCAGCTTGAGAGGGGGGGCGGAGGAGACCCAGTACTTC
-	TRBV2	TRBJ2-7	-	CASSPPRGRNEQYF	TGTGCCAGCAGCCCACCCCGGGGGCGAAACGAGCAGTACTTC
-	TRBV7-6	TRBJ1-2	TRBD1	CASSLGTAANYGYTF	TGTGCCAGCAGCCTTGGGACAGCAGCTAACTATGGCTACACCTTC
-	TRBV28	TRBJ1-1	-	CASSLRRPVDTEAFF	TGTGCCAGCAGTTTACGCAGACCCGTGGACACTGAAGCTTTCTTT
once	TRBV7-9	TRBJ1-5	-	CASSPRGDGSNQPQHF	TGTGCCAGCAGCCCCAGGGGAGATGGTAGCAATCAGCCCCAGCATTTT
-	TRBV9	TRBJ2-3	-	CASSELATGVYDTQYF	TGTGCCAGCAGCGAGCTAGCGACAGGAGTATACGATACGCAGTATTTT
-	TRBV28	TRBJ2-7	-	CASSLRASESYEQYF	TGTGCCAGCAGTTTAAGGGCTAGCGAGTCCTACGAGCAGTACTTC
few	TRBV19	TRBJ1-1	-	CASSPRQSTEAFF	TGTGCCAGTAGCCCCCGACAGTCCACTGAAGCTTTCTTT
-	TRBV6-5	TRBJ2-2	TRBD1	CASRPRTGSSGELFF	TGTGCCAGCAGACCTAGGACAGGGTCGAGCGGGGAGCTGTTTTTT
few	TRBV5-4	TRBJ1-3	-	CASSFDLGNSGNTIYF	TGTGCCAGCAGCTTTGATCTAGGGAACTCTGGAAACACCATATATTTT
-	TRBV6-1	TRBJ1-2	-	CASSKDADYGYTF	TGTGCCAGCAGTAAGGATGCAGACTATGGCTACACCTTC
-	TRBV7-2	TRBJ2-3	-	CASSAKALSTDTQYF	TGTGCCAGCAGCGCTAAGGCACTTTCCACAGATACGCAGTATTTT
-	TRBV6-6	TRBJ1-2	TRBD1	CASSYHRQGRDYGYTF	TGTGCCAGCAGTTACCATCGACAGGGCAGGGACTATGGCTACACCTTC
-	TRBV7-9	TRBJ1-2	TRBD1	CASSPDRGLSTF	TGTGCCAGCAGCCCCGACAGGGGGCTAAGCACCTTC
-	TRBV10-3	TRBJ2-7	TRBD2	CAISDTSGSYEQYF	TGTGCCATCAGTGACACTAGCGGGAGTTACGAGCAGTACTTC
-	TRBV27	TRBJ2-1	TRBD2	CASSIRLAGGGVLSYNEQFF	TGTGCCAGCAGTATAAGACTAGCGGGAGGAGGAGTTCTATCCTACAATGAGCAGTTCTTC
-	TRBV7-7	TRBJ2-6	TRBD1	CASSPDRVGANVLTF	TGTGCTAGCAGCCCAGACAGGGTTGGGGCCAACGTCCTGACTTTC
-	TRBV11-3	TRBJ2-3	-	CASSSVLAVTDTQYF	TGTGCCAGCAGCTCCGTACTAGCCGTCACAGATACGCAGTATTTT
-	TRBV7-8	TRBJ2-5	-	CASRSRDDQAIKETQYF	TGTGCCAGCAGATCCAGGGACGACCAAGCAATAAAAGAGACCCAGTACTTC
-	TRBV27	TRBJ2-3	-	CASSLKLPVTDTQYF	TGTGCCAGCAGTTTAAAGTTGCCCGTCACAGATACGCAGTATTTT
-	TRBV7-8	TRBJ1-4	TRBD1	CASSPGGAGNEKLFF	TGTGCCAGCAGTCCAGGGGGGGCGGGTAATGAAAAACTGTTTTTT
-	TRBV7-8	TRBJ1-6	-	CASSLEAGSSYNSPLHF	TGTGCCAGCAGCTTAGAAGCCGGAAGCTCCTATAATTCACCCCTCCACTTT
-	TRBV7-9	TRBJ1-3	-	CASSLGSSGISGNTIYF	TGTGCCAGCAGCTTAGGATCATCCGGAATCTCTGGAAACACCATATATTTT
-	TRBV2	TRBJ1-1	TRBD1	CASRNSGTGGHTEAFF	TGTGCCAGCAGGAATTCCGGGACAGGGGGACACACTGAAGCTTTCTTT
-	TRBV5-1	TRBJ1-5	-	CASSLAVGGEPQHF	TGCGCCAGCAGCTTGGCTGTGGGTGGGGAGCCCCAGCATTTT
once	TRBV7-6	TRBJ2-3	TRBD2	CASSLTARASGSTDTQYF	TGTGCCAGCAGCTTAACTGCTAGGGCTAGCGGAAGCACAGATACGCAGTATTTT
-	TRBV6-6	TRBJ1-4	-	CASSPLTGLNEKLFF	TGTGCCAGCAGTCCTCTGACAGGACTTAATGAAAAACTGTTTTTT
-	TRBV5-1	TRBJ2-3	TRBD2	CASSPTSGSYTDTQYF	TGCGCCAGCAGCCCGACTAGCGGGTCGTACACAGATACGCAGTATTTT
-	TRBV5-1	TRBJ1-4	-	CASSLGRGGEKLFF	TGCGCCAGCAGCTTAGGCAGGGGAGGTGAAAAACTGTTTTTT
-	TRBV27	TRBJ1-5	-	CASSLGAVASEPQHF	TGTGCCAGCAGTCTAGGGGCGGTTGCATCAGAGCCCCAGCATTTT
-	TRBV7-8	TRBJ2-1	-	CASSPGQPGLRNEQFF	TGTGCCAGCAGCCCGGGACAACCGGGACTGCGAAATGAGCAGTTCTTC
-	TRBV4-2	TRBJ2-7	-	CASSGDSTGRPYEQYF	TGTGCCAGCTCAGGGGACTCTACGGGTCGACCCTACGAGCAGTACTTC
few	TRBV19	TRBJ1-2	TRBD1	CASSHQGAAYGYTF	TGTGCCAGTAGTCACCAGGGGGCGGCCTATGGCTACACCTTC
-	TRBV5-1	TRBJ2-2	-	CASRGVPTGELFF	TGCGCCAGCAGGGGGGTTCCCACCGGGGAGCTGTTTTTT
few	TRBV14	TRBJ1-6	-	CASSQVGLDSPLHF	TGTGCCAGCAGCCAAGTAGGGTTGGATTCACCCCTCCACTTT
once	TRBV15	TRBJ2-3	-	CATSSSRTDTQYF	TGTGCCACCAGCAGTAGCCGCACAGATACGCAGTATTTT
-	TRBV15	TRBJ1-4	-	CATSKLYRNEKLFF	TGTGCCACCAGCAAGCTCTATAGGAATGAAAAACTGTTTTTT
-	TRBV9	TRBJ2-5	-	CASSVEGSETQYF	TGTGCCAGCAGCGTTGAGGGGTCAGAGACCCAGTACTTC
-	TRBV19	TRBJ2-4	TRBD2	CASSVLTGGGKNIQYF	TGTGCCAGTAGTGTTCTCACGGGGGGTGGCAAAAACATTCAGTACTTC